The 25 T cell receptor beta chains presented below share a single source sample, sequenced in a study of early T cells in non-severe SARS-CoV-2 infection. In TCRdb, the 5' RACE reads were re-called with MiXCR into one record per CDR3 protein. Of 45,000 to 65,000 distinct CDR3 sequences in the sample, approximately 10% were seen once. The sample was whole blood. Every receptor here comes from an adult who was a healthcare worker with PCR-confirmed SARS-CoV-2 infection or an uninfected control (not recorded which).

V and J are TRBV27 and TRBJ1-5; 9 bases line up with TRBD1. Trimming removed 4 bases from V and 4 bases from J; junction bases left unmatched: 2. This CDR3 region has 14 residues. Germline V gene data show CDR1 as MNHEY and CDR2 as SMNVEV (reference sequence). The CDR3 sequence is CASSSGTGNQPQHF. Written as DNA, the CDR3 is TGTGCCAGCAGTTCGGGGACAGGGAATCAGCCCCAGCATTTT.

This clonotype was seen at least ten times. The chain couples TRBV6-2 or TRBV6-3 to TRBJ2-2; 7 nucleotides line up with TRBD2. With 8 bases clipped from V and 1 base from J, the junction kept 13 bases outside the gene matches. This CDR3 comprises 17 residues. The germline CDR1 and CDR2 sequences are MNHEY and SVGEGT. The DNA for the CDR3 is TGTGCCAGCGCAGGGCTAGCGGAAAGTAAGAACACCGGGGAGCTGTTTTTT. This gives the protein CASAGLAESKNTGELFF.

This clonotype has a count of ten or more. This chain connects TRBV6-5 to TRBJ2-7; TRBD1 matches 7 bases. Germline values: CDR1 MNHEY, CDR2 SVGAGI. V was pared by 5 bases and J by 6 bases, with 4 bases of the junction left unmatched. The CDR3 length is 12 residues. The CDR3 region is CASSTNRGEQYF. CDR3 nucleotide sequence: TGTGCCAGCAGTACCAACAGGGGCGAGCAGTACTTC.

The rearrangement uses TRBV29-1 and TRBJ2-3; no clear D. Germline CDR1 is SQVTM and CDR2 is ANQGSEA. V was cut by 7 bases and J by 8 bases, with 16 bases left in between. The CDR3 loop spans 12 amino acids. CDR3 sequence reads: CSAAKWERTQYF. The CDR3 nucleotides are TGCAGCGCGGCAAAGTGGGAACGTACGCAGTATTTT.

The CDR3 nucleotides are TGTGCCAGCGAGACAGTGAATGAAAAACTGTTTTTT. It encodes CASETVNEKLFF. The V call is TRBV28, the J call TRBJ1-4; D is possibly TRBD1 (5 bases). V gave up 8 bases and J gave up 5 bases, with 9 bases separating them. Per the germline V gene, CDR1 is MDHEN and CDR2 is SYDVKM. The CDR3 length is 12 residues. The whole variable domain, filled in from reference TRBV28 and TRBJ1-4, reads DVKVTQSSRYLVKRTGEKVFLECVQDMDHENMFWYRQDPGLGLRLIYFSYDVKMKEKGDIPEGYSVSREKKERFSLILESASTNQTSMYLCASETVNEKLFFGSGTQLSVL.

This clonotype was seen ten or more times. This chain uses TRBV6-5 with TRBJ1-5; D gene uncertain. This CDR3 contains 17 residues. Trimming left V 0 bases short and J 0 bases short, with 12 bases between. Germline assignment: CDR1 MNHEY and CDR2 SVGAGI. The CDR3, as DNA: TGTGCCAGCAGTTACTCGAAGTATAGATATAGCAATCAGCCCCAGCATTTT. This gives the protein CASSYSKYRYSNQPQHF.

This clonotype was picked up many times. V is TRBV7-2 and J is TRBJ1-1; unclear D gene. Trimming cost V 1 base and J 0 bases, with 6 bases left between them. CDR3 length: 14 amino acids. Germline V CDR1 and CDR2: SGHTA, FQGNSA. In DNA form, the CDR3 reads TGTGCCAGCAGCTTAGGTCCAGTGAACACTGAAGCTTTCTTT. Its protein is CASSLGPVNTEAFF.

J is TRBJ1-5 and V is TRBV7-2, with TRBD1 matching 9 bases. The V and J ends lost 1 base and 7 bases, in that order; junction bases with no gene match: 5. In germline, CDR1 is SGHTA, CDR2 FQGNSA. The CDR3 length is 15 residues. The CDR3 loop is CASSLENRGRQPQHF. In nucleotides, the CDR3 is TGTGCCAGCAGCTTAGAAAACAGGGGGCGGCAGCCCCAGCATTTT.

The CDR3 DNA reads as TGTGCCAGCAGCCCTCTCCCAACGGATGAAGCTTTCTTT. As protein: CASSPLPTDEAFF. This chain uses TRBV7-9 with TRBJ1-1; D unresolved. Germline assignment: CDR1 SEHNR and CDR2 FQNEAQ (reference sequence). Deletions cut 5 bases from V and 7 bases from J, with 14 bases between. CDR3 size: 13 residues.

This clonotype was picked up many times. The CDR3 DNA reads TGCGCCAGCAGCCACGCCCGGCAGGGGGAAGGCACAGATACGCAGTATTTT. Its translation: CASSHARQGEGTDTQYF. V usage is TRBV4-1 and J usage is TRBJ2-3; TRBD1 matches at 7 bases. This CDR3 has 17 amino acids. V was clipped by 3 bases and J by 1 base; unmatched bases: 10. Per germline, CDR1 MGHRA and CDR2 YSYEKL.

This clonotype was seen many times. The V and J genes are TRBV6-1 and TRBJ1-5, with TRBD1 matching over 9 bases. The ends lost 8 bases at V and 4 bases at J; junction bases unmatched: 9. The CDR3 length is 15 residues. CDR1 is MNHNS and CDR2 is SASEGT in the germline V gene. The CDR3 sequence: CASVLGQGYNQPQHF. The CDR3, as DNA: TGTGCCAGCGTGCTGGGACAGGGTTATAATCAGCCCCAGCATTTT.

This clonotype was observed many times. This chain connects TRBV6-2 or TRBV6-3 to TRBJ2-2; the D gene is possibly TRBD2 (6 bases). This CDR3 region has 15 residues. V lost 3 bases and J 5 bases, leaving 13 bases between the germline ends. Germline CDR1 reads MNHEY; CDR2 reads SVGEGT. The CDR3: CASSYRAGRTGELFF. In DNA, the CDR3 is TGTGCCAGCAGTTATCGGGCGGGACGGACCGGGGAGCTGTTTTTT.

This clonotype was counted between two and nine times. The V and J genes are TRBV29-1 and TRBJ2-7; D is possibly TRBD1 or TRBD2 (5 bases each). The CDR3 is 12 residues long. Germline values: CDR1 SQVTM, CDR2 ANQGSEA. Trimming removed 7 bases from V and 2 bases from J, with 12 bases in between. The CDR3 sequence is CSAEGQAYEQYF. CDR3 coding DNA: TGCAGCGCCGAGGGGCAGGCCTACGAGCAGTACTTC.

This clonotype has ten or more counts. This chain links TRBV21-1 with TRBJ2-1; the D call of TRBD2 is as the table states it, not checked on the DNA. TRBV21-1 corresponds to a pseudogene. The CDR3 has 15 residues. The CDR3 sequence is CAGWRAGRNYNEQFF. The DNA of the CDR3 is TGTGCCGGATGGCGGGCGGGTAGAAACTACAATGAGCAGTTCTTC.

In this sample, this clonotype turned up many times. The chain employs TRBV20-1 and TRBJ2-1; D gene ambiguous. Trimming cost V 0 bases and J 10 bases, with 19 bases left between them. CDR3 size: 15 residues. The germline V gene has CDR1 DFQATT and CDR2 SNEGSKA (reference sequence). CDR3 nucleotides: TGCAGTGCTAGAGATCCCTATGGGCGAGGTAAAGAGCAGTTCTTC. Translation gives CSARDPYGRGKEQFF.

This clonotype was recorded at least ten times. The chain joins TRBV5-1 to TRBJ2-7; tentatively, D is TRBD2 (6 bases). This CDR3 has 14 amino acids. Germline loops: CDR1 SGHRS, CDR2 YFSETQ. V dropped 0 bases and J dropped 4 bases, with 11 bases sitting between them. DNA for the CDR3: TGCGCCAGCAGCTTGGAACTAGCCTCTTACGAGCAGTACTTC. Translation gives CASSLELASYEQYF. The full variable domain, rest sourced from reference TRBV5-1 and TRBJ2-7, is KAGVTQTPRYLIKTRGQQVTLSCSPISGHRSVSWYQQTPGQGLQFLFEYFSETQRNKGNFPGRFSGRQFSNSRSEMNVSTLELGDSALYLCASSLELASYEQYFGPGTRLTVT.

V gene TRBV11-1 combines with J gene TRBJ2-3; the match to TRBD2 covers 7 bases. The CDR3 is 15 residues long. Germline V gene lookup returns CDR1 SGHAT and CDR2 FQDESV (reference sequence). With V trimmed by 5 bases and J by 6 bases, 11 bases remained unmatched. Here the CDR3 reads CASSPTGGSYDTQYF. The CDR3 coding sequence is TGTGCCAGCAGCCCCACCGGGGGGTCCTATGATACGCAGTATTTT.

This clonotype showed up just a few times. The CDR3 here is CSVWGNGYTF. DNA of the CDR3: TGCAGCGTATGGGGTAATGGCTACACCTTC. This rearrangement joins TRBV29-1 to TRBJ1-2; no reliable D call. This CDR3 has 10 amino acids. Trimming pared 6 bases from V and 6 bases from J, leaving 8 bases between. Germline CDR1 is SQVTM and CDR2 is ANQGSEA. Using reference TRBV29-1 and TRBJ1-2 for the parts outside the CDR3, the full variable domain is SAVISQKPSRDICQRGTSLTIQCQVDSQVTMMFWYRQQPGQSLTLIATANQGSEATYESGFVIDKFPISRPNLTFSTLTVSNMSPEDSSIYLCSVWGNGYTFGSGTRLTVV.

This clonotype has ten or more counts. The rearrangement joins TRBV7-9 to TRBJ1-6, with a possible D match to TRBD1 (5 bases). V lost 1 base to trimming and J lost 10 bases, with 11 bases between them. Germline V gene data show CDR1 as SEHNR and CDR2 as FQNEAQ (reference sequence). This CDR3 is 14 amino acids long. The CDR3 loop reads CASSLVLQESPLHF. DNA for the CDR3: TGTGCCAGCAGCTTAGTATTACAGGAATCACCCCTCCACTTT.

V is TRBV20-1 and J is TRBJ2-4; 8 nucleotides agree with TRBD1. V was clipped by 5 bases and J by 0 bases; unmatched bases: 9. The germline V gene encodes CDR1 DFQATT and CDR2 SNEGSKA (reference sequence). CDR3 length: 16 residues. CDR3 sequence: CSARDRIVLAKNIQYF. In DNA form, the CDR3 reads TGCAGTGCTCGGGACAGGATTGTCTTAGCCAAAAACATTCAGTACTTC.

The sample holds many counts of this clonotype. V is TRBV20-1 and J is TRBJ1-2; 11 bases fit TRBD1. The CDR3 totals 14 residues. The V gene's germline CDR1 is DFQATT and CDR2 SNEGSKA (reference sequence). Trimming cost V 0 bases and J 7 bases; bases outside gene matches: 4. DNA for the CDR3: TGCAGTGCTAGAGAGGACAGGGGGCGCGGTGGCTACACCTTC. It is translated as CSAREDRGRGGYTF.

This clonotype has at least ten counts. V gene TRBV6-6 combines with J gene TRBJ2-1; TRBD2 aligns across 12 bases. CDR3 size: 19 residues. Trimming cost V 1 base and J 0 bases; bases outside gene matches: 7. Germline V gene sequence: CDR1 MNHNY, CDR2 SVGAGI (reference sequence). The CDR3 DNA is TGTGCCAGCAGTTACTGGCGTCTAGCGGGGGGGCTCTCCTACAATGAGCAGTTCTTC. Protein: CASSYWRLAGGLSYNEQFF.

This clonotype appeared many times. This chain connects TRBV2 to TRBJ2-1; TRBD2 matches at 7 bases. J lost 8 bases, V lost 3 bases, and 16 bases had no gene match. In germline, CDR1 is SNHLY, CDR2 FYNNEI. This CDR3 has 17 residues. The CDR3: CASSDIPLAEAKDEQFF. The CDR3 nucleotides read TGTGCCAGCAGTGATATCCCCCTAGCGGAGGCGAAGGATGAGCAGTTCTTC.

This clonotype was counted at least ten times. The CDR3 DNA is TGTGCCAGCAGAAGGACAGCTATTTCCTACAATGAGCAGTTCTTC. It encodes CASRRTAISYNEQFF. The chain carries TRBV6-2 or TRBV6-3 and TRBJ2-1; TRBD1 might be the D (6 bases). The CDR3 consists of 15 residues. Trimming took off 6 bases at V and 1 base at J, with 13 bases between the two ends. CDR1 and CDR2 from the germline V gene are MNHEY and SVGEGT.

This clonotype was seen many times. In nucleotides, the CDR3 is TGCAGTGCAATCGCCGGGACTAGCGGGGGGGCCGAGACAGATACGCAGTATTTT. Its protein is CSAIAGTSGGAETDTQYF. V gene TRBV20-1 combines with J gene TRBJ2-3; the match to TRBD2 covers 16 bases. CDR1 and CDR2 (germline): DFQATT, SNEGSKA (reference sequence). J was trimmed by 3 bases and V by 6 bases; bases with no gene match: 12. The CDR3 extends over 18 amino acids.